These T cell receptor beta chains were read from a single sample in a study of Graves' ophthalmopathy and Graves' hyperthyroidism. TCRdb ran MiXCR on the multiplex PCR reads and lists one entry per CDR3 protein. The sample shows approximately 210,000 distinct CDR3 sequences, about 22% of them seen only once. The sample was peripheral blood. The receptors shown here come from a woman aged 50 to 60 with Graves' ophthalmopathy. CDR3s include the opening cysteine and the closing phenylalanine or tryptophan.

>TRBV28|TRBJ1-2
CASSLPREVGYGYTF
>TRBV27|TRBJ1-2
CASTKMGNYGYTF
>TRBV6-5|TRBJ2-7
CASSLDSWAYEQYF
>TRBV19|TRBJ2-5
CASHDGGYQETQYF
>TRBV2|TRBJ2-7
CASSEAGQGNYEQYF
>TRBV12-3/TRBV12-4|TRBJ1-1
CASSSKRGTEAFF
>TRBV28|TRBJ1-4
CASSFGGQGYEKLFF
>TRBV19|TRBJ2-5
CASSIGTSGIETQYF
>TRBV6-4|TRBJ1-3
CASSASVLTADTIYF
>TRBV4-2|TRBJ2-7
CASSQGGAYDEQYF
>TRBV28|TRBJ1-2
CASSTPGTGHNYGYTF
>TRBV10-2|TRBJ2-7
CASSDSPVYEQYF
>TRBV6-5|TRBJ2-7
CASSRRSDWRDYEQYF
>TRBV5-6|TRBJ1-2
CARSTDRVFYGYTF
>TRBV29-1|TRBJ1-1
CSVVPDRMNTEAFF
>TRBV7-2|TRBJ1-1
CASSLGAPSVTEAFF
>TRBV13|TRBJ1-5
CASSLGLGGNQPQHF
>TRBV27|TRBJ2-4
CASSPTQGSKNIQYF
>TRBV27|TRBJ1-6
CASSFSLPSGGFSYNSPLHF
>TRBV11-2|TRBJ1-3
CASSLRGVGSSGNTIYF
>TRBV19|TRBJ1-2
CASSIVPAYGYTF
>TRBV29-1|TRBJ1-2
CSVQGALGYTF
>TRBV19|TRBJ2-7
CASKSSGTSYEQYF
>TRBV5-1|TRBJ2-2
CASSLNAGGTGELFF
>TRBV6-5|TRBJ2-7
CASSYSLRRRGYEQYF
>TRBV15|TRBJ1-5
CATSKLRGNQPQHF
>TRBV30|TRBJ1-2
CAWSVPPGKGYTF
>TRBV20-1|TRBJ1-1
CSARDWNTEAFF
>TRBV19|TRBJ1-5
CASSVDRLMGSNQPQHF
>TRBV28|TRBJ2-7
CASSLDRKYEQYF
>TRBV19|TRBJ1-5
CASSLTSSNQPQHF
>TRBV18|TRBJ2-2
CASSPQPRGTGELFF
>TRBV6-1|TRBJ2-7
CASSEGGSGEQYF
>TRBV27|TRBJ1-1
CASSLRHPNTEAFF
>TRBV20-1|TRBJ2-4
CSARTSAKNIQYF